This T cell receptor (beta chain) was recovered during a study of human thymus T cells. The thymus was resected at corrective cardiac surgery. Regarding this clone: Its antigen remains unidentified.

Study results and limitations: Related research reported highly overlapping thymic repertoires among unrelated individuals. Blood and thymic repertoires both appeared biased in V and J gene usage.

Here immunoSEQ multiplex PCR was the method, and the copy in TCRdb shows in-frame clones only, minus some. The sample has 75,000 to 90,000 clones; 96% are singletons. Material for sequencing was thymus tissue. This TCR was recovered from a boy under two years old with a congenital heart defect but otherwise immunologically healthy.

DNA of the CDR3: TGTGCCAGCAGCTTGAGGACAGGGGCCTTCTATGGCTACACCTTC. Amino acids: CASSLRTGAFYGYTF. The chain carries TRBV9 and TRBJ1-2, with 9 bases matching TRBD1. The J segment lost 4 bases and the V segment lost 4 bases, leaving 8 bases of the junction unmatched. This CDR3 comprises 15 residues. Germline CDR1 reads SGDLS; CDR2 reads YYNGEE.